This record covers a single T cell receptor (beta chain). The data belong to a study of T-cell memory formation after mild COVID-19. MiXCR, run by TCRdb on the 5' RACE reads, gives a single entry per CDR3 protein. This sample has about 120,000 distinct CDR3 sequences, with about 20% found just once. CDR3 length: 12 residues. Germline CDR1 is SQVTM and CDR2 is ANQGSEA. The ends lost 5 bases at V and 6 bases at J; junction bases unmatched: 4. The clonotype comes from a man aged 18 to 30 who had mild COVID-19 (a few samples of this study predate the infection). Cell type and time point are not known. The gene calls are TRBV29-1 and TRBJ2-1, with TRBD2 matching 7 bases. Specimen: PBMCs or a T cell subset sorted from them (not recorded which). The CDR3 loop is CSVLPGGNEQFF. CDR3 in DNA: TGCAGCGTTCTCCCGGGGGGCAATGAGCAGTTCTTC.